This passage covers 20 T cell receptor beta chains from one sample sequenced in a study of blood T cells in healthy people across ages. Primers used in a second PCR of roughly 6 to 11 cycles were a sample-barcoded 5' primer and a J-beta primer mix. TCRdb passed the 5' RACE reads through MiXCR, listing each CDR3 protein once. The table records about 1.6 million distinct CDR3 sequences, 34% of them present only once. The specimen was blood. The receptor source for this set is a woman in her twenties or thirties in good health.

This chain connects TRBV28 to TRBJ2-3; D gene unclear. Germline V CDR1 and CDR2: MDHEN, SYDVKM. The CDR3 runs to 17 residues. V was pared by 8 bases and J by 0 bases, with 21 bases between. DNA for the CDR3: TGTGCCAGCCGGACCACGGTCACGGTATTAAGCACAGATACGCAGTATTTT. Its protein is CASRTTVTVLSTDTQYF. The entire variable domain, with the rest obtained from reference TRBV28 and TRBJ2-3, is as follows: DVKVTQSSRYLVKRTGEKVFLECVQDMDHENMFWYRQDPGLGLRLIYFSYDVKMKEKGDIPEGYSVSREKKERFSLILESASTNQTSMYLCASRTTVTVLSTDTQYFGPGTRLTVL.

The chain couples TRBV4-1 to TRBJ2-7; TRBD2 matches at 11 bases. Germline V CDR1 and CDR2: MGHRA, YSYEKL. This CDR3 has 16 amino acids. Trimming took 0 bases from V and 4 from J; bases not matched to a gene: 5. The CDR3 DNA reads as TGCGCCAGCAGCCAAGATTCAACTAGCGGGAGTTACGAGCAGTACTTC. This translates into CASSQDSTSGSYEQYF.

This clonotype was found many times. The chain uses TRBV20-1 and TRBJ2-1; D perhaps matches TRBD2 (5 bases). Germline assignment: CDR1 DFQATT and CDR2 SNEGSKA (reference sequence). This CDR3 region has 15 residues. The CDR3 protein is CSSRAALALYNEQFF. CDR3 nucleotides: TGCAGCTCCCGAGCGGCCCTCGCCCTCTACAATGAGCAGTTCTTC.

V usage is TRBV27 and J usage is TRBJ2-5; 7 bases are a match to TRBD2. Germline V lookup: CDR1 MNHEY, CDR2 SMNVEV (reference sequence). V lost 4 bases to trimming and J lost 5 bases; unmatched junction nucleotides: 7. The CDR3 is made up of 14 amino acids. The CDR3 here is CASSSGGEPETQYF. The CDR3 bases are TGTGCCAGCAGTTCTGGGGGGGAGCCCGAGACCCAGTACTTC.

The V gene is TRBV15, the J gene TRBJ1-5, with D possibly being TRBD1 (6 bases). CDR1 and CDR2 from the germline V gene are LNHNV and YYDKDF (reference sequence). CDR3 length equals 13 residues. V was pared by 7 bases and J by 3 bases, with 10 bases between. CDR3 residues: CATTGTNNQPQHF. In nucleotides, the CDR3 is TGTGCCACCACCGGGACAAACAATCAGCCCCAGCATTTT.

The chain combines TRBV27 with TRBJ2-1; 7 bases are a match to TRBD2. Germline CDR1 reads MNHEY; CDR2 reads SMNVEV (reference sequence). The CDR3 covers 15 residues. V lost 3 bases and J lost 6; bases outside the gene matches: 8. CDR3 protein: CASSFSIGTTNEQFF. For the CDR3, the DNA is TGTGCCAGCAGTTTCAGTATCGGGACTACCAATGAGCAGTTCTTC.

V and J are TRBV20-1 and TRBJ2-1; unclear D gene. The length of the CDR3 is 13 residues. Between the trimmed V and J ends, which lost 5 bases and 4 bases, there was a span of 12 bases. CDR1 DFQATT and CDR2 SNEGSKA come from the germline V gene (reference sequence). CDR3 residues: CSAAQQLYNEQFF. CDR3 sequence (DNA): TGCAGTGCTGCCCAGCAGTTATACAATGAGCAGTTCTTC.

This clonotype turned up a few times. This chain joins TRBV20-1 and TRBJ1-5; D might be TRBD1 (6 bases). CDR1 and CDR2 from the germline V gene are DFQATT and SNEGSKA (reference sequence). Deletions cut 4 bases from V and 3 bases from J, with 10 bases between. The CDR3 covers 13 residues. CDR3 amino acids: CSATRTVNQPQHF. The CDR3, as DNA: TGCAGTGCTACCCGGACAGTCAATCAGCCCCAGCATTTT.

This clonotype showed up just a few times. The CDR3, as DNA: TGTGCCAGCGGGGCAGGGGGCAAAGCTGCTTACACCTTC. It is translated as CASGAGGKAAYTF. The chain recombines TRBV9 with TRBJ1-2; 8 bases agree with TRBD1. The ends lost 7 bases at V and 11 bases at J; junction bases unmatched: 13. Per germline, CDR1 SGDLS and CDR2 YYNGEE. CDR3 length equals 13 residues.

A few counts support this clonotype. This chain connects TRBV6-1 to TRBJ2-3, with TRBD1 matching 7 bases. Germline V gene sequence: CDR1 MNHNS, CDR2 SASEGT. The CDR3 spans 13 residues. Trimming took 5 bases from V and 5 from J; bases not matched to a gene: 4. The CDR3 bases are TGTGCCAGCAGTCCAAACAGGGGAGATACGCAGTATTTT. This translates into CASSPNRGDTQYF.

The V call is TRBV9, the J call TRBJ2-3; no clear D gene. Trimming shortened V by 3 bases and J by 2 bases, and 13 bases separated the two germline ends. From germline, CDR1 is SGDLS and CDR2 YYNGEE. CDR3 length: 15 residues. The CDR3 DNA reads TGTGCCAGCAGCGCCCGTCTAGGATTCACAGATACGCAGTATTTT. Its translation: CASSARLGFTDTQYF.

This rearrangement joins TRBV7-2 to TRBJ2-4, with 8 bases identical to TRBD1. The CDR3 is made up of 15 amino acids. V lost 5 bases, J lost 1 base, and 4 bases stayed unmatched. Germline values: CDR1 SGHTA, CDR2 FQGNSA. The CDR3 sequence: CASSQGALAKNIQYF. The CDR3 DNA reads TGTGCCAGCAGCCAGGGGGCCCTGGCCAAAAACATTCAGTACTTC.

In its sample, this clonotype was seen a few times. A junction end diverges from the germline sequence, so it may reflect a read error. The chain couples TRBV5-1 to TRBJ1-2; TRBD1 aligns across 9 bases. The CDR3 is 14 residues long. Germline V gene lookup returns CDR1 SGHRS and CDR2 YFSETQ. The CDR3 is CASSRTGGDYGYTF. DNA for the CDR3: TGTGCCAGCAGTAGAACAGGGGGCGACTATGGCTACACCTTC.

The chain is built from TRBV10-3 and TRBJ1-2, with D possibly being TRBD1 (5 bases). Germline V gene lookup returns CDR1 ENHRY and CDR2 SYGVKD. Trimming pared 8 bases from V and 3 bases from J, leaving 19 bases between. This CDR3 contains 15 residues. In DNA form, the CDR3 reads TGTGCCATCGCAGCGGGACCCTTGGATTACTATGGCTACACCTTC. Residues: CAIAAGPLDYYGYTF.

The rearrangement uses TRBV20-1 and TRBJ1-5; weak D call: TRBD1 (5 bases). The germline CDR1 and CDR2 sequences are DFQATT and SNEGSKA (reference sequence). The CDR3 runs 13 residues. Trimming removed 3 bases from V and 1 base from J, with 7 bases in between. The CDR3 region is CSARGLSNQPQHF. The CDR3 region has the DNA TGCAGTGCTAGGGGGCTCAGCAATCAGCCCCAGCATTTT.

In its sample, this clonotype was seen a few times. The genes are TRBV27 and TRBJ2-1, with 10 bases fitting TRBD2. Trimming took 2 bases from V and 13 from J; bases not matched to a gene: 11. The CDR3 is 15 amino acids. CDR1 and CDR2 from the germline V gene are MNHEY and SMNVEV (reference sequence). The CDR3 protein is CASSLVAGGLRPQFF. CDR3 nucleotides: TGTGCCAGCAGTTTAGTAGCGGGAGGTCTCAGGCCACAGTTCTTC.

The gene calls are TRBV27 and TRBJ2-7; D may be TRBD1 or TRBD2 (5 bases each). The CDR3 extends over 18 amino acids. Germline CDR1 is MNHEY and CDR2 is SMNVEV (reference sequence). Trimming removed 2 bases at V and 0 bases at J, with 20 bases between. In DNA form, the CDR3 reads TGTGCCAGCAGTTTAAGGGGCCCTGGGACGTTAAGCTCCTACGAGCAGTACTTC. This translates into CASSLRGPGTLSSYEQYF.

The V gene is TRBV11-2, the J gene TRBJ2-5; D unclear. This CDR3 has 14 residues. The V and J ends lost 4 bases and 0 bases respectively, with 9 bases between them. Germline values: CDR1 SGHAT, CDR2 FQNNGV. DNA for the CDR3: TGTGCCAGCAGCTCGGACGGCTACCAAGAGACCCAGTACTTC. Translated: CASSSDGYQETQYF.

In regard to this clonotype: A much larger clone lies a single base off, so this may be a read error. V and J are TRBV20-1 and TRBJ2-1; 11 bases are a match to TRBD2. The germline gives CDR1 DFQATT, CDR2 SNEGSKA (reference sequence). This CDR3 has 18 residues. This CDR3 reads CSASSPIVLAGGYYEQFF. The CDR3 bases are TGCAGTGCTAGTAGCCCCATCGTTCTAGCGGGAGGCTACTATGAGCAGTTCTTC.

This chain links TRBV10-3 with TRBJ2-3, with 8 bases matching TRBD2. The CDR3 length is 13 residues. V trimming: 8 bases; J trimming: 3 bases; junction bases outside the gene matches: 4. Germline V gene data show CDR1 as ENHRY and CDR2 as SYGVKD. As DNA, the CDR3 is TGTGCCATCGGATCGGGAGGGACAGATACGCAGTATTTT. Its translation is CAIGSGGTDTQYF.